The 22 T cell receptor beta chains in this list originate from one sample, sequenced in a study of T-cell reconstitution after alpha-beta-depleted transplantation in children. During its preparation, the TCRbeta library received unique molecular identifiers. One entry per CDR3 protein, called by TCRdb with MiXCR from the PCR reads. The data contain approximately 650,000 distinct CDR3 sequences, 13% of them singletons. The specimen comprised PBMCs, sampled before TCRalphabeta/CD19-depleted stem cell transplant. These receptors were obtained from a girl aged 2-10 years with congenital amegakaryocytic thrombocytopenia, due to receive a stem cell transplant.

In this sample, this clonotype turned up many times. The chain carries TRBV7-8 and TRBJ2-6, with a possible D match to TRBD1 (6 bases). There are 15 residues in the CDR3. Between the trimmed V and J ends, which lost 5 bases and 2 bases, there was a span of 10 bases. Per the germline V gene, CDR1 is SGHVS and CDR2 is FQNEAQ. In nucleotides, the CDR3 is TGTGCCAGCAGCATCTGGACAGCTGGGGCCAACGTCCTGACTTTC. It codes for CASSIWTAGANVLTF.

In regard to this clonotype: This clone may be a read error of a much larger clone one base away. The chain has TRBV7-9 and TRBJ2-7; no definite D call. The CDR3 length is 12 residues. Germline V CDR1 and CDR2: SEHNR, FQNEAQ (reference sequence). CDR3 DNA sequence: TGTGCCAGCAGCTTGTGGGATTTCGAGAAGTACTTC. Its protein product is CASSLWDFEKYF.

Many counts were recorded for this clonotype. Sequence at one end of the junction differs from germline and may be a read error. The J gene is TRBJ2-3, the V gene TRBV7-6, with D possibly matching TRBD2 (5 bases). Germline values: CDR1 SGHVS, CDR2 FNYEAQ. This CDR3 is built from 15 residues. This CDR3 is CASSLAITSTDTQYF. DNA of the CDR3: TGTGCCAGCAGCCTAGCAATTACTAGCACAGATACGCAGTATTTT.

This clonotype was seen a few times. The chain employs TRBV15 and TRBJ1-1, with 9 bases aligning to TRBD1. Germline CDR1 is LNHNV and CDR2 is YYDKDF (reference sequence). V shed 1 base and J 5 bases; nucleotides not matched to a gene: 8. The CDR3 consists of 16 residues. The CDR3 nucleotides are TGTGCCACCAGCAGAGGTTCCGGGACAGGGCGGACTGAAGCTTTCTTT. Translating it yields CATSRGSGTGRTEAFF.

CDR3 region: CASSSPAEGYEGNQPQHF. The CDR3, as DNA: TGTGCCAGCAGTTCTCCCGCGGAAGGCTACGAGGGCAATCAGCCCCAGCATTTT. The chain joins TRBV27 to TRBJ1-5; D unclear. The CDR3 is 18 residues long. The germline gives CDR1 MNHEY, CDR2 SMNVEV (reference sequence). Deletions cut 4 bases from V and 2 bases from J, with 21 bases between.

This clonotype was picked up many times. V gene TRBV12-3 or TRBV12-4 combines with J gene TRBJ2-5; TRBD2 agrees at 7 bases. Unmatched junction bases numbered 14, after V lost 6 bases and J lost 4 bases. The CDR3 spans 16 residues. This chain's CDR3 is CASRAALAPKAETQYF. CDR3 DNA sequence: TGTGCCAGCAGAGCCGCACTAGCGCCCAAGGCAGAGACCCAGTACTTC.

The table lists this clonotype with many counts. Here the CDR3 DNA reads TGTGCCAGCAGCCAAGATGTGACGGGGCTACAAGAGACCCAGTACTTC. Translating gives CASSQDVTGLQETQYF. This chain joins TRBV3-1 and TRBJ2-5; D possibly matches TRBD1 or TRBD2 (5 bases each). In germline, CDR1 is LGHDT, CDR2 YNNKEL (reference sequence). Trimming took off 0 bases at V and 2 bases at J, with 13 bases between the two ends. The CDR3 spans 16 residues.

Written as DNA, the CDR3 is TGCGCCAGCAGCGTCCGACTAGCGGAGCTTTCTGGGGCCAACGTCCTGACTTTC. Translating gives CASSVRLAELSGANVLTF. V gene TRBV5-1 combines with J gene TRBJ2-6, with TRBD2 matching over 9 bases. Losses at the gene ends were 4 bases for V and 1 base for J; bases not matched to a gene: 9. Germline assignment: CDR1 SGHRS and CDR2 YFSETQ. This CDR3 region has 18 residues.

In this sample, this clonotype turned up a few times. This sequence joins TRBV7-9 and TRBJ2-7; 10 bases line up with TRBD1. V was pared by 0 bases and J by 0 bases, with 2 bases of the junction left unmatched. Looked up from germline, CDR1 is SEHNR and CDR2 is FQNEAQ (reference sequence). The CDR3 runs to 16 residues. CDR3 nucleotide sequence: TGTGCCAGCAGCTTAGCCGGGACAGGGGACTCCTACGAGCAGTACTTC. Translated: CASSLAGTGDSYEQYF.

This clonotype appeared a few times. The V call is TRBV12-3 or TRBV12-4, the J call TRBJ2-1, with a possible D match to TRBD2 (6 bases). The CDR3 spans 15 residues. V lost 6 bases to trimming and J lost 6 bases, with 18 bases between them. The CDR3 here is CASSPPGLAGNEQFF. The CDR3 DNA follows: TGTGCCAGCAGCCCTCCGGGACTGGCTGGCAATGAGCAGTTCTTC.

Many counts were recorded for this clonotype. This chain joins TRBV24-1 and TRBJ2-1; 9 nucleotides line up with TRBD1. With V trimmed by 4 bases and J by 7 bases, 10 bases remained unmatched. Germline values: CDR1 KGHDR, CDR2 SFDVKD. CDR3 size: 16 residues. The CDR3 here is CATSDPTVTGGNEQFF. The CDR3 DNA is TGTGCCACCAGTGACCCGACCGTGACAGGGGGAAATGAGCAGTTCTTC.

This clonotype was seen a handful of times. The chain recombines TRBV27 with TRBJ2-5; 7 bases match TRBD2. Germline CDR1 reads MNHEY; CDR2 reads SMNVEV (reference sequence). J was trimmed by 7 bases and V by 5 bases; bases with no gene match: 4. The CDR3 has 12 amino acids. This chain's CDR3 is CASSQSGGTQYF. CDR3 in DNA: TGTGCCAGCAGTCAATCGGGAGGGACCCAGTACTTC.

With regard to this clonotype: Mismatch with germline at one junction end may stem from a read error. The V call is TRBV20-1, the J call TRBJ2-1, with 10 bases aligning to TRBD2. Looked up from germline, CDR1 is DFQATT and CDR2 is SNEGSKA (reference sequence). This CDR3 spans 17 amino acids. CDR3 protein: CCASPEGLAVIYNEQFF. For the CDR3, the DNA is TGCTGTGCTAGCCCCGAAGGACTAGCGGTAATCTACAATGAGCAGTTCTTC.

With regard to this clonotype: At one boundary the junction diverges from the germline segment, which might be a read error. CDR3 sequence (DNA): TGCAGTGCCCCGGGACAGGGGGTTGACGAGCAGTCCTTC. Amino acid sequence: CSAPGQGVDEQSF. The gene calls are TRBV20-1 and TRBJ2-7; 11 nucleotides align to TRBD1. CDR1 is DFQATT, CDR2 SNEGSKA, per germline (reference sequence). This CDR3 is built from 13 residues.

This clonotype has just a few counts. This chain links TRBV30 with TRBJ1-5; D not certain. There are 14 residues in the CDR3. V was pared by 0 bases and J by 0 bases, with 6 bases between. The germline gives CDR1 GTSNPN, CDR2 SVGIG (reference sequence). The CDR3 region is CAWSVGVSNQPQHF. DNA for the CDR3: TGTGCCTGGAGTGTCGGTGTTAGCAATCAGCCCCAGCATTTT.

This clonotype has a count of ten or more. This sequence joins TRBV29-1 and TRBJ2-7; TRBD1 aligns across 7 bases. The V segment lost 4 bases and the J segment 5 bases; nucleotides outside the gene matches: 8. The CDR3 extends over 13 amino acids. CDR1 SQVTM and CDR2 ANQGSEA come from the germline V gene. Written as DNA, the CDR3 is TGCAGCGTTGCAGGGGGTTCTCACCACGAGCAGTACTTC. Residues: CSVAGGSHHEQYF.

This chain uses TRBV12-3 or TRBV12-4 with TRBJ2-3, with D perhaps matching TRBD1 (5 bases). The CDR3 extends over 14 amino acids. Trimming removed 3 bases at V and 2 bases at J, with 9 bases between. CDR3 amino acids: CASSLGRHTDTQYF. Written as DNA, the CDR3 is TGTGCCAGCAGTTTGGGGCGGCACACAGATACGCAGTATTTT.

This chain joins TRBV14 and TRBJ2-3; a weak D match, TRBD1 (6 bases). Trimming left V 3 bases short and J 2 bases short, with 18 bases between. The CDR3 covers 17 residues. CDR1 is SGHDN and CDR2 is FVKESK in the germline V gene. CDR3 loop: CASSQGYRDAVTDTQYF. For the CDR3, the DNA is TGTGCCAGCAGCCAGGGATACAGGGACGCCGTCACAGATACGCAGTATTTT.

In the case of this clonotype: With a much larger clone just one base away, this may be a read error. The chain combines TRBV28 with TRBJ1-5; D gene unclear. The CDR3 is made up of 14 amino acids. CDR1 is MDHEN and CDR2 is SYDVKM in the germline V gene. The CDR3 bases are TGTGCCACCAGTCAGGACGGATTGAATCAGCCCCAGCATTTT. This codes for CATSQDGLNQPQHF.

This clonotype has only a few counts. V gene TRBV29-1 combines with J gene TRBJ2-5, with D possibly TRBD2 on 6 matching bases. CDR1 is SQVTM, CDR2 ANQGSEA, per germline. V lost 4 bases to trimming and J lost 1 base, with 16 bases between them. CDR3 length: 15 residues. In nucleotides, the CDR3 is TGCAGCGTTGCTTATACGGGGGAACCCCAAGAGACCCAGTACTTC. Its translation: CSVAYTGEPQETQYF.

V usage is TRBV19 and J usage is TRBJ1-2; D unresolved. Trimming cost V 5 bases and J 7 bases, with 17 bases left between them. This CDR3 contains 14 residues. Germline lookup yields CDR1 LNHDA and CDR2 SQIVND (reference sequence). The CDR3 bases are TGTGCCAGTAGTTTGGGTCGGGGAGTCTCTGGCTACACCTTC. As protein: CASSLGRGVSGYTF.

The chain uses TRBV7-6 and TRBJ1-1; 8 nucleotides match TRBD1. The trim removed 5 bases at V and 3 bases at J, leaving 8 bases unmatched. The CDR3 is 15 residues long. In germline, CDR1 is SGHVS, CDR2 FNYEAQ. The CDR3 reads CASSRGTGADTEAFF. CDR3 DNA: TGTGCCAGCAGCCGCGGGACAGGAGCGGACACTGAAGCTTTCTTT.